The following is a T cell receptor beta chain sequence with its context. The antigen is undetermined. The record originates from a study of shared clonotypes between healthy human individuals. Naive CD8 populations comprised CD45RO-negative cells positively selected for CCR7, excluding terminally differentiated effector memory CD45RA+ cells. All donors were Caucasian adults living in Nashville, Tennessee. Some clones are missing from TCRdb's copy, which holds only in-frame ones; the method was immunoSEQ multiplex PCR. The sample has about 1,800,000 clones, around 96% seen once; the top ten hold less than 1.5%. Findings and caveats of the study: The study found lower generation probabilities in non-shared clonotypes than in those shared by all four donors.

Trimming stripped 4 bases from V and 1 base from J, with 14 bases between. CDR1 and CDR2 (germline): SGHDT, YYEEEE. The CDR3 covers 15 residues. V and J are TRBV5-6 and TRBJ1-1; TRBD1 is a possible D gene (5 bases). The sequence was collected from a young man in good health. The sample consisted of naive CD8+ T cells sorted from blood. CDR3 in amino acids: CASSPPAGRNTEAFF. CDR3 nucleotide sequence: TGTGCCAGCAGCCCCCCGGCAGGGAGGAACACTGAAGCTTTCTTT.